This T cell receptor beta chain was found in a study of beta chain features in type 1 diabetes (dated by TCRdb to between 2017 and 2018). As for the study more broadly: Mean age, gender distribution, total cell number and subset yield were not different between patients and healthy donors. A total of roughly 98,000,000 sorted cells were examined across all samples, and a strong correlation was observed between cell number per subset and RNA yield. The study compared TCRB repertoires of sorted circulating CD4+ T cell subsets between recently diagnosed type 1 diabetes patients and matched healthy donors. Regulatory and stem cell-like memory subsets were isolated from only 8 patients and 8 healthy donors, whereas naive and central memory subsets came from all 30 or so donors.

Paper-wide results and their limitations: At VDJ recombination sites, type 1 diabetes patients had fewer insertions and more deleted nucleotides, which implies abnormalities in thymic rearrangement. Sequencing cDNA rather than genomic DNA could over-represent highly expressing activated cells, although activation and CD3 levels did not differ between groups. PCR may preferentially amplify shorter templates, but because patient and control samples were amplified and corrected together, any resulting skew would affect both groups equally. A moderate but significant shortening of TCRB CDR3 length was observed in type 1 diabetes patients in all four CD4+ subsets. Only small numbers of individuals were included in the HLA sub-analyses, which left unresolved whether HLA type had any influence on TCRB rearrangement. Naive, central memory and regulatory TCRB repertoires appeared to be more similar among patients than among healthy donors.

As for this clone: Its antigen is still unknown. Base qualities are missing; no much larger clone stands one base away.

The cysteine opens and the phenylalanine closes a CDR3 of 14 amino acids. Kept here is only the CDR3 DNA, which spans 42 bases and is read in frame from base 1. CDR1 and CDR2 were assigned from the germline V gene (reference sequence) as GTSNPN and SVGIG. V is cut by 4 bases and J by 0 bases, and the space between the germline ends is 11 bases. From each donor, a single peripheral blood sample of approximately 0.11 L on average was drawn into heparinised tubes. Naive, central memory, regulatory and stem cell-like memory CD4+ T cells were sorted on a BD FACSAria II using a panel including CD45RO, CCR7, CD25, CD127, CD95 and CD27. Purity was above 98% for every sorted population. PBMCs were isolated right away by Lymphoprep density gradient centrifugation and were stained directly, without culture. To minimize batch effects, samples were stained and sorted in pairs, one healthy donor with one patient per experiment.

All of the isolated RNA was reverse transcribed with the High Capacity cDNA Reverse Transcription Kit, so expressed TCRB transcripts were sequenced. Deep immunoSEQ sequencing was applied to naive, central memory and regulatory T cell samples, giving an average of roughly 3.3 million total reads per sample. Sorted cells were lysed in RLT buffer, and RNA was extracted using DNase-treated RNeasy Micro or Mini kits according to cell number. To prevent cross-contamination, each cell subset was processed individually, whereas patient and healthy donor samples were processed jointly. Using the immunoSEQ multiplex PCR, TCRB sequences were amplified from cDNA into 87-bp fragments spanning the CDR3 region. The amplicons were sequenced using the Illumina HiSeq platform. In the authors' own workflow: PCR bias was corrected computationally using synthetic template baselines, and reads within Hamming distance 2 were collapsed, with unmergeable singletons discarded. Reads were aligned against IMGT so that V, D and J genes, CDR3 length and insertions or deletions at six rearrangement sites could be assigned. Within each subset, clonotype counts were normalized to sorted cell number, after which true diversity and Gini coefficients were computed with the tcR R package. The overlap coefficient, calculated on TCRB nucleotide sequences, was used to measure repertoire sharing. Out-of-frame TCRB sequences from naive cells were analyzed as a proxy for the pre-selection repertoire. TCRdb obtained this table from immuneACCESS and retained in-frame rearrangements with V and J assigned. These tables miss some clones; where compared with another copy, unresolved V genes account for less than half of the shortfall, and the remainder is unexplained. The V and J calls and clone size were taken over from that table, and D and trimming were inferred from the DNA. A total of about 350,000 clones appear in this sample, about 19% of them only once. The top ten clones comprise 0.035% to 0.05% of the sample.

What was sequenced was naive CD4+ T cells from blood. The cell subset or site label here, explained by the study, means: true naive CD4+ T cells. The chain is encoded by TRBV30 joined to TRBJ2-3, with the identity of the D gene unclear. The receptor comes from a woman between 18 and 29 years old in good health. Here the CDR3 is given as CAWKYRHSTDTQYF. The DNA sequence is as follows: TGTGCCTGGAAGTATAGACATAGCACAGATACGCAGTATTTT.